These 9 T cell receptor beta chains share one sample of origin, sequenced in a study of PD-1 blockade in classical Hodgkin lymphoma. Every single patient, without exception, relapsed after autologous stem cell transplantation, and brentuximab vedotin exposure varied. Here immunoSEQ multiplex PCR was the method, and the copy in TCRdb shows in-frame clones only, minus some. The data show 9,500 to 12,000 clones, 70% to 85% seen once. Specimen: peripheral blood mononuclear cells (PBMCs), collected before the second cycle of nivolumab. Receptor source: a human donor with classical Hodgkin lymphoma.

This clone appeared a single time. This chain uses TRBV27 with TRBJ1-2; 11 bases fit TRBD1. Trimming cost V 5 bases and J 4 bases; bases outside gene matches: 3. This CDR3 is built from 14 residues. Germline CDR1 is MNHEY and CDR2 is SMNVEV (reference sequence). CDR3 sequence: CASSHGTGGYGYTF. DNA of the CDR3: TGTGCCAGCAGTCATGGGACAGGGGGCTATGGCTACACCTTC.

This chain connects TRBV27 to TRBJ1-1; D call uncertain. V lost 5 bases and J lost 0, with 7 bases in between. Germline CDR1 is MNHEY and CDR2 is SMNVEV (reference sequence). The CDR3 loop spans 13 amino acids. CDR3 region: CASSDLLNTEAFF. CDR3 DNA: TGTGCCAGCAGTGACTTACTGAACACTGAAGCTTTCTTT.

The DNA for the CDR3 is TGCGCCAGCAGCCAAGTTTTCAGGGAGTATAATTCACCCCTCCACTTT. Its protein is CASSQVFREYNSPLHF. V usage is TRBV4-1 and J usage is TRBJ1-6; a possible D gene is TRBD1 (5 bases). CDR1 and CDR2 from the germline V gene are MGHRA and YSYEKL. There are 16 residues in the CDR3. The V end was cut by 1 base, the J end by 4 bases, with 11 bases between.

This rearrangement joins TRBV15 to TRBJ2-7, with D tentatively TRBD2 (6 bases). This CDR3 is 14 amino acids long. The germline V gene has CDR1 LNHNV and CDR2 YYDKDF (reference sequence). V was trimmed by 6 bases and J by 3 bases, leaving 15 bases between them. Here the CDR3 DNA reads TGTGCCACCAGTAATCTCGGGGGTAACTACGAGCAGTACTTC. It encodes CATSNLGGNYEQYF.

The chain is built from TRBV29-1 and TRBJ2-7; D remains unclear. Germline-derived CDR1 and CDR2 are SQVTM and ANQGSEA. V lost 3 bases and J lost 7, with 10 bases in between. CDR3 length equals 11 residues. CDR3 residues: CSVDLGREQYF. CDR3 DNA: TGCAGCGTTGACTTGGGTAGGGAGCAGTACTTC.

J is TRBJ1-1 and V is TRBV5-1; D remains ambiguous. The CDR3 runs to 14 residues. Trimming took 0 bases from V and 4 from J, leaving 10 bases between them. Germline CDR1 and CDR2: SGHRS and YFSETQ. The CDR3 is CASSLGVGSTEAFF. Here the CDR3 DNA reads TGCGCCAGCAGCTTGGGGGTAGGGAGCACTGAAGCTTTCTTT.

This chain connects TRBV25-1 to TRBJ2-1; no definite D call. From germline, CDR1 is MGHDK and CDR2 SYGVNS. V lost 3 bases, J lost 4 bases, and 7 bases lay in between. The CDR3 consists of 13 residues. As DNA, the CDR3 is TGTGCCAGCAGTGATTACTTTTACAATGAGCAGTTCTTC. The encoded protein is CASSDYFYNEQFF.

The rearrangement uses TRBV5-1 and TRBJ1-2; D remains ambiguous. Per the germline V gene, CDR1 is SGHRS and CDR2 is YFSETQ. The V end was cut by 4 bases, the J end by 0 bases, with 10 bases between. The CDR3 has 14 amino acids. CDR3 nucleotides: TGCGCCAGCAGCCCCACCATTCCTAACTATGGCTACACCTTC. It codes for CASSPTIPNYGYTF.

The chain carries TRBV5-1 and TRBJ2-5, with 10 bases matching TRBD1. The CDR3 covers 16 residues. V gave up 4 bases and J gave up 5 bases; unmatched junction bases: 11. Germline CDR1 is SGHRS and CDR2 is YFSETQ. CDR3 protein: CASSAQGQGVGETQYF. The DNA of the CDR3 is TGCGCCAGCAGCGCGCAAGGACAGGGGGTAGGCGAGACCCAGTACTTC. The variable domain in full, completed from reference TRBV5-1 and TRBJ2-5, reads KAGVTQTPRYLIKTRGQQVTLSCSPISGHRSVSWYQQTPGQGLQFLFEYFSETQRNKGNFPGRFSGRQFSNSRSEMNVSTLELGDSALYLCASSAQGQGVGETQYFGPGTRLLVL.